The following is a T cell receptor (beta chain) sequence with its context. Many counts were recorded for this clonotype. The target of this receptor is not known. Base qualities are not at hand, and no much larger clone is one base apart. Looking up the germline V gene (reference sequence) yields CDR1 DFQATT and CDR2 SNEGSKA. The CDR3 measures 17 amino acids from cysteine to phenylalanine. Only CDR3 DNA is held: 51 bases, read in frame from base 1. Trimming at the junction amounts to 3 bases on V and 0 bases on J, and the germline ends lie 18 bases apart. This entry is derived from a study of early T cells in non-severe SARS-CoV-2 infection (dated by TCRdb to the early 2020s). With respect to the entire study: Because TCR sequencing relied on bulk RNA taken from unsorted whole blood, pairing of alpha and beta chains was not possible.

Library construction relied on 5' RACE. TCRdb records NextSeq 500 as the sequencer. To correct for sequencing error and PCR bias, the TCR library protocol tagged individual cDNA molecules with unique molecular identifiers. TCR alpha and beta chains were both sequenced, and the abundances of alpha and beta sequences in each sample were closely correlated with each other. In the paper's pipeline: Decombinator V4 was used to annotate the V gene, J gene and CDR3 of the TCR sequences. Expanded TCRs were defined as changing significantly between any two time points under a Poisson model with p below 0.0001. TCR abundances were normalised to the total number of TCRs sequenced per sample and expressed as counts per million. MAIT TCRs were defined by TRAV1-2 paired with TRAJ12, TRAJ20 or TRAJ33, and iNKT TCRs by TRAV10 paired with TRAJ18. VDJdb, accessed 1 November 2021, was searched for CMV, EBV and SARS-CoV-2 annotated TCRs, excluding TCRs annotated for multiple antigens. Through fastp at Q25 and MiXCR, TCRdb rebuilt clones from the public reads, retaining in-frame beta chains. Duplicate CDR3 protein sequences are folded into a single record with the most common DNA and genes. The V and J calls here are based on TCRdb, not the publication. This sample lists more than 60,000 distinct CDR3 sequences; 4.9% were detected once. The biggest ten clones account for 4.5% to 5.5% of the sample.

General findings and caveats noted by the study authors: VDJdb matching was skewed toward anti-spike CD8 responses and likely underestimated virus-specific expansions, missing private and CD4 specificities.

A case-control design nested within a healthcare worker cohort in London, UK, was used, with weekly nasopharyngeal swab PCR tests and blood sampling performed. Healthcare workers were recruited during the week of the UK lockdown, between 23 and 31 March 2020, and followed weekly for up to roughly 15 weeks. The receptor was derived from an adult who was a healthcare worker with PCR-confirmed SARS-CoV-2 infection or an uninfected control (not recorded which). The rearranged chain carries TRBV20-1 and TRBJ2-1, with the D gene too uncertain to name. The sequencing input was whole blood. CDR3 reads: CSARDPLGSISYNEQFF. The nucleotide sequence reads TGCAGTGCTAGGGATCCTCTGGGCTCAATCTCCTACAATGAGCAGTTCTTC.